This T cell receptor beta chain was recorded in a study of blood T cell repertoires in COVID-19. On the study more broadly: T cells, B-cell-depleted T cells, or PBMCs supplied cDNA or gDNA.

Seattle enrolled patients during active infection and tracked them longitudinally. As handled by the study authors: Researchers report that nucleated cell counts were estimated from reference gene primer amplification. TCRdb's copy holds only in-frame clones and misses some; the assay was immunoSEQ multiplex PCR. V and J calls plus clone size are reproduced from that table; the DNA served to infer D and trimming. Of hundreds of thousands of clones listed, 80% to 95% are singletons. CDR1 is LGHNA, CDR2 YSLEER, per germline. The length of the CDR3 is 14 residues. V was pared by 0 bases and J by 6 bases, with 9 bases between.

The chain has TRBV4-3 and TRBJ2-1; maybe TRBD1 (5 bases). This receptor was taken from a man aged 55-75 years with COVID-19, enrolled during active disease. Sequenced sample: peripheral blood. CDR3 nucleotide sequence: TGCGCCAGCAGCCAAGACCGGACATTCAATGAGCAGTTCTTC. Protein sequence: CASSQDRTFNEQFF.